This T cell receptor (beta chain) was sequenced during a study of cytomegalovirus exposure and HLA in healthy donors. Turning to this clone: No antigen is known for it.

Regarding the study as a whole: Investigators reported some 150 TCR beta chains as tied to cytomegalovirus. According to an earlier analysis, most TCR beta V segments yielded productive rearrangements about 90% or about 30% of the time.

Both 60 Vbeta primers and 13 Jbeta primers went into the PCR. Original processing methods: Unique TCR beta chains numbered about 72 million in a later analysis, with approximately 10 million shared. Produced via immunoSEQ multiplex PCR; TCRdb's table is partial and in-frame only. From that table come the V and J calls and clone size; the DNA was used to work out D and trimming. The table lists 100,000 or so clones, 65% to 80% of them singletons. Sequencing was performed on PBMCs. The sequence was obtained from a woman in her thirties or forties in good health and CMV-seronegative.

The CDR3 DNA follows: TGTGCCAGAAGGGGACAGGGGGCTGGGGAGGAGACCCAGTACTTC. As protein: CARRGQGAGEETQYF. The V call is TRBV30, the J call TRBJ2-5; 12 nucleotides match TRBD1. The CDR3 has 15 amino acids. Germline V gene sequence: CDR1 GTSNPN, CDR2 SVGIG (reference sequence). The junction had 12 bases not matched to a gene; V was cut back by 8 bases and J by 5 bases.